This entry lists 3 T cell receptor beta chains sequenced from one sample in a study of CD8 T cells in ankylosing spondylitis. Broader study findings: Among TCR beta sequences, a motif of under 10 highly homologous variants appeared characteristic of ankylosing spondylitis blood.

Each CDR3 protein gets one entry after TCRdb re-called the 5' RACE reads with MiXCR. This repertoire shows around 91,000 distinct CDR3 sequences, just under 9% found once; its top ten account for approximately 30%. The antigens for these receptors are not known. The sequencing input was blood, either unsorted or a sorted T cell fraction (not recorded which). These receptor sequences come from a male donor with ankylosing spondylitis.

At least ten counts were recorded for this clonotype. The gene calls are TRBV15 and TRBJ2-1; no clear D gene. There are 12 residues in the CDR3. The V gene's germline CDR1 is LNHNV and CDR2 YYDKDF (reference sequence). With 0 bases removed from V and 6 bases from J, the gap between germline ends came to 3 bases. For the CDR3, the DNA is TGTGCCACCAGCAGAGATTCCAATGAGCAGTTCTTC. Protein sequence: CATSRDSNEQFF.

This chain connects TRBV12-3 or TRBV12-4 to TRBJ2-7; D is unresolved. Deletions cut 2 bases from V and 2 bases from J, with 10 bases between. This CDR3 spans 14 amino acids. The CDR3 sequence: CASSLSRNTYEQYF. CDR3 coding DNA: TGTGCCAGCAGTTTATCCAGGAATACCTACGAGCAGTACTTC.

The rearrangement joins TRBV7-2 to TRBJ2-5; D is unresolved. This CDR3 region has 15 residues. V was shortened by 4 bases and J by 2 bases, with 14 bases between the two germline ends. CDR1 is SGHTA and CDR2 is FQGNSA in the germline V gene. The CDR3 loop reads CASSWPVGIQETQYF. CDR3 coding DNA: TGTGCCAGCAGCTGGCCGGTAGGAATTCAAGAGACCCAGTACTTC.